A single sample gave rise to the 10 T cell receptor beta chains below, sequenced in a study of blood T cells in healthy people across ages. Next came a second PCR, run for about 7 to 12 cycles, which used a sample-barcoded 5' primer along with a J-beta primer mix. TCRdb passed the 5' RACE reads through MiXCR, listing each CDR3 protein once. Seen here are 250,000 to 300,000 distinct CDR3 sequences, roughly 26% observed once, and the top ten hold approximately 29%. The sample comprised blood. The receptors stem from a woman in her 70s in good health.

This clonotype was seen more than once but under ten times. This chain links TRBV29-1 with TRBJ2-7, with 8 positions matching TRBD2. Germline loops: CDR1 SQVTM, CDR2 ANQGSEA. The CDR3 has 14 residues. The V and J ends lost 4 bases and 1 base, in that order; junction bases with no gene match: 6. CDR3 sequence reads: CSVGSSGGSYEQYF. The CDR3 DNA sequence: TGCAGCGTTGGATCGAGCGGGGGTTCCTACGAGCAGTACTTC.

The rearrangement links TRBV7-3 to TRBJ1-6; 9 bases fit TRBD1. From germline, CDR1 is SGHTA and CDR2 FQGTGA. The CDR3 length is 16 residues. V lost 4 bases to trimming and J lost 9 bases; unmatched junction nucleotides: 10. The CDR3 spells CASSSFGTGSGSPLHF. In DNA, the CDR3 is TGTGCCAGCAGCTCATTCGGGACAGGGAGCGGTTCACCCCTCCACTTT.

This clonotype was detected ten times or more. This rearrangement joins TRBV29-1 to TRBJ2-3; 7 bases are shared with TRBD2. Germline CDR1 SQVTM, CDR2 ANQGSEA. The CDR3 runs to 15 residues. V lost 7 bases to trimming and J lost 2 bases; unmatched junction nucleotides: 12. DNA of the CDR3: TGCAGCGGTAAGGGAGGGACTATCAACACAGATACGCAGTATTTT. Translating gives CSGKGGTINTDTQYF.

The CDR3 loop is CSVEGLTGETQYF. The CDR3 DNA reads as TGCAGCGTTGAGGGACTAACGGGAGAGACCCAGTACTTC. The V call is TRBV29-1, the J call TRBJ2-5; 7 positions agree with TRBD2. With V trimmed by 3 bases and J by 4 bases, 5 bases remained unmatched. Germline V lookup: CDR1 SQVTM, CDR2 ANQGSEA. CDR3 length: 13 residues.

This chain uses TRBV4-1 with TRBJ1-1; the D gene is possibly TRBD1 (6 bases). The V gene's germline CDR1 is MGHRA and CDR2 YSYEKL. Trimming pared 5 bases from V and 5 bases from J, leaving 18 bases between. The CDR3 is 15 residues long. The CDR3, as DNA: TGCGCCAGCAGCAGGCGTGGCGGGGGCTGGACTGAAGCTTTCTTT. Its translation is CASSRRGGGWTEAFF.

Only a few counts were recorded for this clonotype. The rearrangement links TRBV20-1 to TRBJ2-1, with 7 bases that match TRBD2. The CDR3 is made up of 12 amino acids. V shed 7 bases and J 9 bases; nucleotides not matched to a gene: 9. Germline loops: CDR1 DFQATT, CDR2 SNEGSKA (reference sequence). The CDR3 region is CSGREGRGEQFF. In DNA form, the CDR3 reads TGCAGTGGTCGTGAGGGGAGGGGTGAGCAGTTCTTC.

DNA of the CDR3: TGTGCCAGCAGCTTATTACAGGGAGGGACCAACGTCCTGACTTTC. This translates into CASSLLQGGTNVLTF. The rearrangement joins TRBV7-9 to TRBJ2-6; D is possibly TRBD2 (7 bases). The germline CDR1 and CDR2 sequences are SEHNR and FQNEAQ (reference sequence). This CDR3 is 15 amino acids long. V lost 2 bases and J lost 8, with 13 bases in between.

This rearrangement joins TRBV5-1 to TRBJ2-3; 9 bases map to TRBD1. CDR1 and CDR2 from the germline V gene are SGHRS and YFSETQ. This CDR3 has 14 residues. V trimming: 6 bases; J trimming: 6 bases; junction bases outside the gene matches: 8. The CDR3, as DNA: TGCGCCAGCAAAACAGGGGGCGAAGTCGATACGCAGTATTTT. It translates to CASKTGGEVDTQYF. The whole variable domain, remainder taken from reference TRBV5-1 and TRBJ2-3, is KAGVTQTPRYLIKTRGQQVTLSCSPISGHRSVSWYQQTPGQGLQFLFEYFSETQRNKGNFPGRFSGRQFSNSRSEMNVSTLELGDSALYLCASKTGGEVDTQYFGPGTRLTVL.

V is TRBV20-1 and J is TRBJ2-1; D unclear. The length of the CDR3 is 15 residues. Between the trimmed V and J ends, which lost 5 bases and 0 bases, there was a span of 14 bases. CDR1 DFQATT and CDR2 SNEGSKA come from the germline V gene (reference sequence). CDR3 coding DNA: TGCAGTGCTCCCCGGTTCCCCCACTCCTACAATGAGCAGTTCTTC. This encodes CSAPRFPHSYNEQFF.

The chain recombines TRBV18 with TRBJ1-3; 7 bases are a match to TRBD1. The CDR3 loop spans 15 amino acids. After removal of 3 bases from V and 7 bases from J, the junction contained 9 bases not matched to a gene. Germline loops: CDR1 KGHSH, CDR2 LQKENI. CDR3 bases: TGTGCCAGCTCACCCTCGAGGGACAGTTCGAACACCATATATTTT. Protein product: CASSPSRDSSNTIYF.